This T cell receptor (beta chain) was found in a study of blood T cell repertoires in COVID-19. For the study at large: Spain, Italy and the United States supplied samples that represented acute and convalescent COVID-19. The analysed material was cDNA or gDNA that came from T cells, B-cell-depleted T cells, or PBMCs.

CDR3 length: 15 amino acids. The germline CDR1 and CDR2 sequences are SGHVS and FNYEAQ. Trimming removed 1 base from V and 2 bases from J; junction bases left unmatched: 0. Original data processing: Estimation of nucleated cell counts relied on the amplification of reference gene primers. Sequenced by immunoSEQ multiplex PCR; TCRdb stores in-frame clones only, minus some. V and J calls and clone size are given by that table; D and trimming were obtained from the DNA. Here the sample spans about 210,000 clones, more than 85% being singletons. V and J are TRBV7-6 and TRBJ1-5, with 9 bases aligning to TRBD1. Sequencing was carried out using peripheral blood. This TCR was recovered from a man aged 55 to 70 with acute or convalescent COVID-19. The CDR3 protein is CASSLGTGGNQPQHF. In DNA form, the CDR3 reads TGTGCCAGCAGCTTAGGGACAGGGGGCAATCAGCCCCAGCATTTT.